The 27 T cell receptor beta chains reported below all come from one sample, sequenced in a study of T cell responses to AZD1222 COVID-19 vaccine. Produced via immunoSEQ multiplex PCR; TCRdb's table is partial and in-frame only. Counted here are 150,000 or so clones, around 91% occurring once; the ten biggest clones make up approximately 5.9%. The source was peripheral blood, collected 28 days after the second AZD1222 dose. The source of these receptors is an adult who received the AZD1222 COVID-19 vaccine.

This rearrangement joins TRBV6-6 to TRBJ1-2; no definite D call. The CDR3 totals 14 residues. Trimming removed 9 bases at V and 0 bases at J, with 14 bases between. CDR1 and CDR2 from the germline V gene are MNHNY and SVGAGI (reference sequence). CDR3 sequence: CARDRASANYGYTF. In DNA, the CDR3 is TGTGCCAGAGATCGAGCGTCAGCTAACTATGGCTACACCTTC.

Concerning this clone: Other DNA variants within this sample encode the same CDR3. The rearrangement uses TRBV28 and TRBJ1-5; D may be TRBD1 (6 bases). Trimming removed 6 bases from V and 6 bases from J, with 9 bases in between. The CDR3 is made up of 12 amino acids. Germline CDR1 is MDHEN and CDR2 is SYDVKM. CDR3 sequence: CASSLGGQPQHF. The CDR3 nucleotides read TGTGCCAGCAGCTTAGGGGGTCAGCCCCAGCATTTT.

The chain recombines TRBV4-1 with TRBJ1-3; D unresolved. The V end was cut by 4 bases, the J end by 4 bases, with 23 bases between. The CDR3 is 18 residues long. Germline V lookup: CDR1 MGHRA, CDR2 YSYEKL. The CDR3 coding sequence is TGCGCCAGCAGCCTGCGCACCACAGCACCAAGGTCGGGAAACACCATATATTTT. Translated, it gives CASSLRTTAPRSGNTIYF.

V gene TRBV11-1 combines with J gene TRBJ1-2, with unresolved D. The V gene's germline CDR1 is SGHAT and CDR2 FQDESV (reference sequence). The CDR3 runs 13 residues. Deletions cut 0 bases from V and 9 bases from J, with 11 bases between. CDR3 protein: CASSLAGTRRYTF. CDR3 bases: TGTGCCAGCAGCTTAGCGGGTACGCGTCGCTACACCTTC.

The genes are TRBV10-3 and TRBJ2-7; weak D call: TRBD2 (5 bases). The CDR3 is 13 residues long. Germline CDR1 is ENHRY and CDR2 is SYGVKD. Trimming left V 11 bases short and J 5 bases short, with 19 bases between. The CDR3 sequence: CAVGGLDRHEQYF. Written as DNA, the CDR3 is TGTGCCGTCGGAGGACTTGACCGGCACGAGCAGTACTTC.

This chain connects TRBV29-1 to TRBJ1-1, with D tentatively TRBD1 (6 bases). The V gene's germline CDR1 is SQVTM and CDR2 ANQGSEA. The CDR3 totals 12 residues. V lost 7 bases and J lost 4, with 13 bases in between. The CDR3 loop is CSAGGGTTEAFF. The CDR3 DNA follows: TGCAGCGCCGGAGGGGGGACCACTGAAGCTTTCTTT.

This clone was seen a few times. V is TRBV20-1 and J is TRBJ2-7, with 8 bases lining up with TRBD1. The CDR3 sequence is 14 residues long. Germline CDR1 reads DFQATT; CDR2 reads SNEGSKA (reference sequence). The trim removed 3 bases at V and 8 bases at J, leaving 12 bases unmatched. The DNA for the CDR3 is TGCAGTGCTAGTGGAGGGCAGGGGGCGGTTCAGCAGTACTTC. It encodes CSASGGQGAVQQYF.

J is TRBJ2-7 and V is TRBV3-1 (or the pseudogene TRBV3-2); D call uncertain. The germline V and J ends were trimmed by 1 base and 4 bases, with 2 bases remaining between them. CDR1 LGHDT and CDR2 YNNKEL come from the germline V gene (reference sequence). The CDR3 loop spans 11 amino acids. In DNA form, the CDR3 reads TGTGCCAGCAGCCAAGGTTACGAGCAGTACTTC. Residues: CASSQGYEQYF.

CDR3 protein: CASNPHRGLTEAFF. DNA of the CDR3: TGTGCCAGCAACCCACACAGGGGCCTCACTGAAGCTTTCTTT. The gene calls are TRBV6-6 and TRBJ1-1, with 7 positions matching TRBD1. Per germline, CDR1 MNHNY and CDR2 SVGAGI (reference sequence). CDR3 length: 14 residues. V shed 7 bases, J shed 4 bases, and the junction held 9 bases outside the gene matches.

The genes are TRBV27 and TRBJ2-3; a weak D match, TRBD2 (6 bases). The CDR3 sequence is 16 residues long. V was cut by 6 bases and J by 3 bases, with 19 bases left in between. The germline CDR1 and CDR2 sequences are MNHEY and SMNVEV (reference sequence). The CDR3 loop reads CASSSSFGRVTDTQYF. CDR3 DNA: TGTGCCAGCAGCTCTTCTTTCGGGAGAGTTACAGATACGCAGTATTTT.

Written as DNA, the CDR3 is TGTGCCAGCAGGGGATCGGGGACCCACTCGCCCGAGCAGTACTTC. This sequence encodes CASRGSGTHSPEQYF. The chain employs TRBV28 and TRBJ2-7; D is possibly TRBD1 or TRBD2 (5 bases each). Germline V gene lookup returns CDR1 MDHEN and CDR2 SYDVKM. CDR3 length: 15 amino acids. V was trimmed by 6 bases and J by 6 bases, leaving 21 bases between them.

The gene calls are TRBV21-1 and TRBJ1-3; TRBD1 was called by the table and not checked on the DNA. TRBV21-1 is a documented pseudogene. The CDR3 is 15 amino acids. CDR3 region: CASTLQGHSGNTIYF. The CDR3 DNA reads TGTGCCAGCACCCTACAGGGCCACTCTGGAAACACCATATATTTT.

CDR3 sequence (DNA): TGTGCCAGCAGGTACCCGGGACAGCAAGCCTATAATTCACCCCTCCACTTT. Protein: CASRYPGQQAYNSPLHF. J is TRBJ1-6 and V is TRBV3-1 (or the pseudogene TRBV3-2), with TRBD1 identical over 7 bases. J gave up 2 bases and V 6 bases, and 10 bases lay outside the gene matches. CDR3 length equals 17 residues. Germline lookup yields CDR1 LGHDT and CDR2 YNNKEL (reference sequence).

Here the CDR3 reads CASQTGTGGRMGEKLFF. For the CDR3, the DNA is TGCGCCAGCCAAACCGGGACAGGGGGCCGAATGGGTGAAAAACTGTTTTTT. The chain links TRBV10-2 to TRBJ1-4; 12 bases line up with TRBD1. CDR1 is WSHSY and CDR2 is SAAADI in the germline V gene. There are 17 residues in the CDR3. The V segment lost 8 bases and the J segment 7 bases; nucleotides outside the gene matches: 14.

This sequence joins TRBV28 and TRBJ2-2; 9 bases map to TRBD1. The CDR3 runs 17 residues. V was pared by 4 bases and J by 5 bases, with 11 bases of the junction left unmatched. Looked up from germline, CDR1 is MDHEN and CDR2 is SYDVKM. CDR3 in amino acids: CASSSSLTGGWTGELFF. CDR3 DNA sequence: TGTGCCAGCAGTTCATCTCTCACAGGGGGCTGGACCGGGGAGCTGTTTTTT.

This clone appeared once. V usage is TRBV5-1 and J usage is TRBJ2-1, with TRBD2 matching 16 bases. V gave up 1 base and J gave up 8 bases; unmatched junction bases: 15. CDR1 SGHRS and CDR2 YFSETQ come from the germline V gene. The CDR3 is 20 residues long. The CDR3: CASSLTPAGTSGRASDEQFF. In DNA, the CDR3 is TGCGCCAGCAGCTTGACCCCCGCCGGGACTAGCGGGAGGGCAAGCGATGAGCAGTTCTTC.

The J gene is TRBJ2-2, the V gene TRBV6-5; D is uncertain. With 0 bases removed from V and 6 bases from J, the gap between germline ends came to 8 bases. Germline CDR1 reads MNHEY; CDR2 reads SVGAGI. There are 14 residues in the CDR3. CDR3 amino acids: CASSYSNRPGELFF. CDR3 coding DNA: TGTGCCAGCAGTTACTCGAACCGCCCCGGGGAGCTGTTTTTT.

As DNA, the CDR3 is TGTGCCAGCAGTTTTAGCGGAACCCAAGAGACCCAGTACTTC. Amino acids: CASSFSGTQETQYF. The gene calls are TRBV11-2 and TRBJ2-5, with D perhaps matching TRBD2 (6 bases). V lost 6 bases to trimming and J lost 1 base, with 12 bases between them. The CDR3 is made up of 14 amino acids. The germline V gene encodes CDR1 SGHAT and CDR2 FQNNGV.

In DNA form, the CDR3 reads TGTGCCAGCAGCCAAGGCGACAGGGCTGGGGCCAACGTCCTGACTTTC. This encodes CASSQGDRAGANVLTF. The gene calls are TRBV14 and TRBJ2-6; TRBD1 matches 7 bases. The CDR3 is 16 residues long. Germline V gene lookup returns CDR1 SGHDN and CDR2 FVKESK. V dropped 1 base and J dropped 2; count of bases not matched to a gene: 2.

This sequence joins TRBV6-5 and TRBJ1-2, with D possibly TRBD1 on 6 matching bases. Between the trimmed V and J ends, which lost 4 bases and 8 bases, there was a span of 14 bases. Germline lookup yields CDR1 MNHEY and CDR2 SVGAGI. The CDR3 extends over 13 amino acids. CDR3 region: CASSLRGSRGYTF. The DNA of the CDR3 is TGTGCCAGCAGTTTAAGGGGGTCGCGCGGCTACACCTTC.

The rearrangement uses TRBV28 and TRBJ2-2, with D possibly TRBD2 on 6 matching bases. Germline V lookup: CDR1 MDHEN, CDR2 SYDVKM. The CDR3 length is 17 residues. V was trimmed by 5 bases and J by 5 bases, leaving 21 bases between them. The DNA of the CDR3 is TGTGCCAGCAGTACTAGCACTAGGAGGGAAAGAACCGGGGAGCTGTTTTTT. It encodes CASSTSTRRERTGELFF.

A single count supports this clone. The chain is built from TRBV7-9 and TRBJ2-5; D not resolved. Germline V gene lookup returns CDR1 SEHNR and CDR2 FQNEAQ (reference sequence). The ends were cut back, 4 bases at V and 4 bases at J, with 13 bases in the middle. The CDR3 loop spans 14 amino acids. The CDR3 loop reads CASSSRKGLETQYF. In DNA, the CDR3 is TGTGCCAGCAGCTCGAGGAAGGGCTTAGAGACCCAGTACTTC.

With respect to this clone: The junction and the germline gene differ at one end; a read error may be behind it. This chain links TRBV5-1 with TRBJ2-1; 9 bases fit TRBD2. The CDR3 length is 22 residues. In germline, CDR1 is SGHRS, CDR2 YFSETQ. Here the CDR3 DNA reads TGCGCCTGCAGCTTGGCCTCACGACTCCTAGGCGAGCGGGGGGCGAGCTACAATGAGCAGTTCTTC. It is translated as CACSLASRLLGERGASYNEQFF.

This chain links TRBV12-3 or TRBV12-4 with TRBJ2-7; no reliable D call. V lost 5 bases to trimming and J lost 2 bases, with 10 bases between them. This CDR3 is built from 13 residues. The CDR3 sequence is CASSLTPTYEQYF. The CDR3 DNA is TGTGCCAGCAGTCTCACCCCCACCTACGAGCAGTACTTC.

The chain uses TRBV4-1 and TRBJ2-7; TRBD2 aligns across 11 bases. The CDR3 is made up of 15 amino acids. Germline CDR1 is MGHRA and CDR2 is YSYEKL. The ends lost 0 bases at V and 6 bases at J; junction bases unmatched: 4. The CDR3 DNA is TGCGCCAGCAGCCAAGATCCGGGACTAGCGGCCGAGCAGTACTTC. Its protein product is CASSQDPGLAAEQYF.

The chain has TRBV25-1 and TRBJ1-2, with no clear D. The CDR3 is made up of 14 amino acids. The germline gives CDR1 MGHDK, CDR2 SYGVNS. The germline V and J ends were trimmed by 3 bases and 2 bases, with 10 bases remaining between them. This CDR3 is CASSDPTSNYGYTF. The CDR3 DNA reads TGTGCCAGCAGTGACCCGACTTCAAACTATGGCTACACCTTC.

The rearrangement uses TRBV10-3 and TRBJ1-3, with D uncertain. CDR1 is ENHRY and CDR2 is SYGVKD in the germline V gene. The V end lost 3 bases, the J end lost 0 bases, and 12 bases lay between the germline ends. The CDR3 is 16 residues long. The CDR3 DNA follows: TGTGCCATCAGTGATGTTTCCCCAGGCTCTGGAAACACCATATATTTT. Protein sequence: CAISDVSPGSGNTIYF.